This T cell receptor (beta chain) is from a study of blood T cell repertoires in COVID-19. Study-level information: Samples of COVID-19 (acute and convalescent) were obtained from the United States, Italy and Spain. T cells, B-cell-depleted T cells, or PBMCs supplied cDNA or gDNA.

Original data processing: Using reference gene primer amplification, nucleated cell counts were estimated. Produced via immunoSEQ multiplex PCR; TCRdb's table is partial and in-frame only. That table furnishes V, J and clone size, whereas the DNA furnished D and trimming. The data contain about 320,000 clones, 65% to 90% of them seen just once; the ten biggest clones take up more than 6%. J gave up 7 bases and V 7 bases, and 5 bases lay outside the gene matches. The CDR3 runs 13 residues. Sequencing was done on a sample of peripheral blood. The chain links TRBV12-3 or TRBV12-4 to TRBJ1-2, with 11 bases aligning to TRBD1. The receptor was isolated from a human donor in a cohort sampled during active COVID-19. The CDR3 protein is CASKIGTGGGYTF. The CDR3 DNA follows: TGTGCCAGCAAAATTGGGACAGGGGGTGGCTACACCTTC.